This T cell receptor (beta chain) was identified in a study of regulatory T cells in long-lasting Graves disease. Study-wide context: Persistent Graves' disease required over 5 years of antithyroid drugs and positive TSH receptor antibodies. Points from the study as a whole: The study found lower TCR diversity in persistent Graves' patients than in newly diagnosed ones. Repertoires from persistent disease leaned toward TRBV28, TRBJ1-2 and TRBJ2-5. Limited samples may have lowered accuracy.

Combining iRepertoire HTBI primers with Arm-PCR of CDR3 regions, the authors built TCR beta libraries. TCRdb passed the multiplex PCR reads through MiXCR, listing each CDR3 protein once. This table holds roughly 450,000 distinct CDR3 sequences, roughly a quarter found once. Germline values: CDR1 KGHSH, CDR2 LQKENI. The CDR3 consists of 13 residues. V lost 5 bases, J lost 5 bases, and 4 bases stayed unmatched. Ten or more counts support this clonotype. Its specificity is not known. Time point indicated: persistent/refractory GD, antithyroid drugs over 5 years with positive TRAb. PBMC-derived RNA was used for the TCR library.

This TCR was recovered from a female donor with Graves disease. The chain is built from TRBV18 and TRBJ2-5; 8 bases are shared with TRBD2. The specimen was peripheral blood mononuclear cells (PBMCs), collected when the disease was refractory, from a patient treated with antithyroid drugs. CDR3 DNA: TGTGCCAGCTCATACCCGGGAGGGGAGACCCAGTACTTC. Translation: CASSYPGGETQYF. Together with reference TRBV18 and TRBJ2-5, the CDR3 gives the full variable domain: NAGVMQNPRHLVRRRGQEARLRCSPMKGHSHVYWYRQLPEEGLKFMVYLQKENIIDESGMPKERFSAEFPKEGPSILRIQQVVRGDSAAYFCASSYPGGETQYFGPGTRLLVL.